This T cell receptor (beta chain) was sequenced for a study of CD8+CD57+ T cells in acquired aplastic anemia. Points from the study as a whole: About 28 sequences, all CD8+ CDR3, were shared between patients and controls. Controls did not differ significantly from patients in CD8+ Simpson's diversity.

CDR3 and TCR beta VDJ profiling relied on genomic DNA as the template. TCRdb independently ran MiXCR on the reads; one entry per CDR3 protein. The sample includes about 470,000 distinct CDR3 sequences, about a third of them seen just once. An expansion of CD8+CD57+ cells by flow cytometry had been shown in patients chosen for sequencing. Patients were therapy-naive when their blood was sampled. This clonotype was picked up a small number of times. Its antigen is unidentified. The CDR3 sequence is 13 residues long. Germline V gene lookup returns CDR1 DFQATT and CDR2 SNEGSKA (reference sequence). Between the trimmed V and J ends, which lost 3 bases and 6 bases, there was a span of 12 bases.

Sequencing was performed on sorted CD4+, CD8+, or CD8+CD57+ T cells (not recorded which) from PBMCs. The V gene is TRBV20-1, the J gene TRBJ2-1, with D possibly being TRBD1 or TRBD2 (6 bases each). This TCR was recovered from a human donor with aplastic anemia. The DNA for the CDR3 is TGCAGTGCTAGTACGGGGGCCCGCAATGAGCAGTTCTTC. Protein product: CSASTGARNEQFF.